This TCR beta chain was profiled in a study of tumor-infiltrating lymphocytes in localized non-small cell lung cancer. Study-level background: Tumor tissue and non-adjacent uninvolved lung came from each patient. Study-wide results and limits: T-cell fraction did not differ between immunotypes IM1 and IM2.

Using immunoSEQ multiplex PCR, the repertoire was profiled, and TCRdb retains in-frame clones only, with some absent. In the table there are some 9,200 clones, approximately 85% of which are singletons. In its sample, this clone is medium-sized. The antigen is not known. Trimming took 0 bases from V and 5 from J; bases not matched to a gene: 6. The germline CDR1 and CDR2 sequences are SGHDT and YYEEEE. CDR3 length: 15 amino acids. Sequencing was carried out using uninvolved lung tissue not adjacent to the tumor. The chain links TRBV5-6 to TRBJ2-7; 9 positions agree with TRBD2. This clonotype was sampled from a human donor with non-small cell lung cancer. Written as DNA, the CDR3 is TGTGCCAGCAGCTTGGGCGGGACTAGCTACCACGAGCAGTACTTC. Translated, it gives CASSLGGTSYHEQYF.